What follows are 7 T cell receptor beta chains derived from one specimen sequenced in a study of identical twins. TCRdb re-called the 5' RACE reads through MiXCR, storing one row per CDR3 protein. The sample has fewer than 800,000 distinct CDR3 sequences; 7.1% are singletons. This sample also belongs to another study, concerning yellow fever vaccine responses in identical twins.

The source material was PBMCs. The receptor source for this set is a woman younger than 35 in good health.

The CDR3 region is CASSEAPLAGEVDTQYF. In nucleotides, the CDR3 is TGTGCCAGCAGTGAAGCCCCCTTAGCGGGGGAGGTAGATACGCAGTATTTT. The chain recombines TRBV6-1 with TRBJ2-3; TRBD2 matches 9 bases. Germline V gene sequence: CDR1 MNHNS, CDR2 SASEGT. This CDR3 comprises 17 residues. Trimming removed 0 bases from V and 5 bases from J; junction bases left unmatched: 9.

The gene calls are TRBV24-1 and TRBJ2-5, with 15 bases fitting TRBD2. V lost 3 bases to trimming and J lost 4 bases; unmatched junction nucleotides: 2. This CDR3 is built from 16 residues. CDR1 is KGHDR, CDR2 SFDVKD, per germline. In DNA, the CDR3 is TGTGCCACCAGTGATCCGGGACTAGCGGGAGGAGAGACCCAGTACTTC. Translated: CATSDPGLAGGETQYF.

This clonotype appeared many times. This sequence joins TRBV3-1 and TRBJ2-2, with 11 nucleotides matching TRBD1. V was clipped by 4 bases and J by 13 bases; unmatched bases: 11. The CDR3 totals 15 residues. CDR1 and CDR2 (germline): LGHDT, YNNKEL (reference sequence). For the CDR3, the DNA is TGTGCCAGCAGCCGGCCGGACAGGGGGCCTAGCGGGCTGTTTTTT. Protein sequence: CASSRPDRGPSGLFF.

This clonotype was counted between two and nine times. V gene TRBV12-3 or TRBV12-4 combines with J gene TRBJ1-3; D is unresolved. This CDR3 is 13 amino acids long. Trimming removed 7 bases at V and 0 bases at J, with 7 bases between. This chain's CDR3 is CASNVASGNTIYF. CDR3 bases: TGTGCCAGCAATGTGGCCTCTGGAAACACCATATATTTT.

The table lists this clonotype with a few counts. The chain links TRBV12-5 to TRBJ2-7, with TRBD2 matching over 11 bases. V lost 3 bases and J lost 4; bases outside the gene matches: 5. CDR1 is LGHNT, CDR2 FRNRAP, per germline. This CDR3 has 15 residues. CDR3 residues: CASGLTSGRSYEQYF. CDR3 in DNA: TGTGCTAGTGGTTTAACTAGCGGGAGATCTTACGAGCAGTACTTC.

This clonotype turned up a few times. The rearrangement uses TRBV14 and TRBJ2-1; 10 nucleotides align to TRBD2. This CDR3 has 17 amino acids. J was trimmed by 4 bases and V by 2 bases; bases with no gene match: 8. Germline loops: CDR1 SGHDN, CDR2 FVKESK. In nucleotides, the CDR3 is TGTGCCAGCAGCCAATTTTTTCTAGCGGGAGAATACAATGAGCAGTTCTTC. Protein: CASSQFFLAGEYNEQFF. The full variable domain, with the rest looked up from reference TRBV14 and TRBJ2-1, is EAGVTQFPSHSVIEKGQTVTLRCDPISGHDNLYWYRRVMGKEIKFLLHFVKESKQDESGMPNNRFLAERTGGTYSTLKVQPAELEDSGVYFCASSQFFLAGEYNEQFFGPGTRLTVL.

This clonotype was seen at least ten times. The chain links TRBV29-1 to TRBJ2-7; TRBD1 agrees at 8 bases. The germline V gene has CDR1 SQVTM and CDR2 ANQGSEA. V gave up 0 bases and J gave up 1 base; unmatched junction bases: 8. This CDR3 comprises 16 residues. CDR3 in amino acids: CSVEDPDRAGSYEQYF. CDR3 bases: TGCAGCGTTGAAGATCCGGACAGGGCCGGGTCCTACGAGCAGTACTTC.